The 15 T cell receptor beta chains below were found in one sample sequenced in a study of OX40 agonist ivuxolimab in advanced cancers. Sequenced by immunoSEQ multiplex PCR; TCRdb stores in-frame clones only, minus some. This repertoire shows 45,000 to 60,000 clones, roughly 89% found once; its top ten account for 5% to 7%. The sample was CD4+ or CD8+ T cells sorted from blood, taken in a trial of the OX40 agonist ivuxolimab. The receptors come from an adult with an advanced solid tumor such as melanoma, head and neck, liver or kidney cancer.

The rearrangement links TRBV11-2 to TRBJ1-5; D is unresolved. Trimming shortened V by 4 bases and J by 7 bases, and 17 bases separated the two germline ends. Per the germline V gene, CDR1 is SGHAT and CDR2 is FQNNGV. This CDR3 comprises 15 residues. CDR3 sequence: CASSSELGPTQPQHF. CDR3 DNA: TGTGCCAGCAGCTCCGAGCTCGGGCCGACACAGCCCCAGCATTTT.

The chain is built from TRBV7-9 and TRBJ2-5, with TRBD2 matching 15 bases. The V and J ends lost 5 bases and 7 bases, in that order; junction bases with no gene match: 14. The CDR3 consists of 18 residues. Germline CDR1 and CDR2: SEHNR and FQNEAQ (reference sequence). The DNA of the CDR3 is TGTGCCAGCAGCCCCCCCGGAGGGACTAGCGGGGGGCGGGTGACCCAGTACTTC. It specifies CASSPPGGTSGGRVTQYF.

This clone showed up just a few times. This sequence joins TRBV15 and TRBJ2-5, with TRBD1 identical over 11 bases. After removal of 3 bases from V and 2 bases from J, the junction contained 2 bases not matched to a gene. The CDR3 is 15 amino acids. Germline-derived CDR1 and CDR2 are LNHNV and YYDKDF (reference sequence). The CDR3 reads CATSSGTGGQETQYF. CDR3 DNA: TGTGCCACCAGCAGTGGGACAGGGGGACAAGAGACCCAGTACTTC.

The CDR3 loop reads CASSSLETSRAPYEQYV. The CDR3 DNA follows: TGTGCCAGCAGCTCGTTAGAGACTAGCAGAGCTCCATACGAGCAGTACGTC. This sequence joins TRBV5-8 and TRBJ2-7, with 7 bases lining up with TRBD2. Trimming cost V 3 bases and J 4 bases; bases outside gene matches: 16. The CDR3 covers 17 residues. Looked up from germline, CDR1 is SGHTS and CDR2 is YDEGEE.

This clone was seen a single time. The CDR3 region is CASSYSGGLDQPQHF. The CDR3 bases are TGTGCCAGCAGTTACTCGGGGGGTTTGGATCAGCCCCAGCATTTT. The J gene is TRBJ1-5, the V gene TRBV6-5; tentatively, D is TRBD1 (5 bases). Germline values: CDR1 MNHEY, CDR2 SVGAGI. The CDR3 spans 15 residues. Trimming removed 0 bases at V and 5 bases at J, with 11 bases between.

The chain joins TRBV29-1 to TRBJ1-1, with D unclear. V was clipped by 3 bases and J by 6 bases, with 11 bases between them. The germline V gene has CDR1 SQVTM and CDR2 ANQGSEA. There are 12 residues in the CDR3. The CDR3 here is CSVDGVGPEAFF. Written as DNA, the CDR3 is TGCAGCGTTGACGGGGTGGGCCCTGAAGCTTTCTTT.

The CDR3 DNA is TGTGCCAGCAGCGACCCCGGGCAGGGCGACTATGGCTACACCTTC. Protein sequence: CASSDPGQGDYGYTF. The chain combines TRBV9 with TRBJ1-2, with D maybe TRBD1 (5 bases). Trimming took off 3 bases at V and 3 bases at J, with 15 bases between the two ends. Germline-derived CDR1 and CDR2 are SGDLS and YYNGEE. This CDR3 comprises 15 residues. Supplemented by reference TRBV9 and TRBJ1-2, the full variable domain reads DSGVTQTPKHLITATGQRVTLRCSPRSGDLSVYWYQQSLDQGLQFLIQYYNGEERAKGNILERFSAQQFPDLHSELNLSSLELGDSALYFCASSDPGQGDYGYTFGSGTRLTVV.

V gene TRBV13 combines with J gene TRBJ2-5; D is undetermined. The better agreement between TRBJ2-7 and the DNA end casts doubt on the J call. Germline V gives CDR1 PRHDT, CDR2 FYEKMQ (reference sequence). The CDR3 length is 15 residues. CDR3 sequence reads: CASIYTELPSYEQYF. The CDR3 DNA sequence: TGTGCCAGCATCTATACAGAGCTACCCTCCTACGAGCAGTACTTC.

The chain combines TRBV9 with TRBJ2-1; 12 bases map to TRBD2. This CDR3 is 15 amino acids long. V dropped 4 bases and J dropped 7; count of bases not matched to a gene: 6. The germline V gene encodes CDR1 SGDLS and CDR2 YYNGEE. The DNA for the CDR3 is TGTGCCAGCAGCTCTAGCGGGAGGGGCCAGAATGAGCAGTTCTTC. Amino acid sequence: CASSSSGRGQNEQFF.

This clone was found once. V usage is TRBV19 and J usage is TRBJ2-3, with a weak D call TRBD2 (6 bases). The CDR3 runs 14 residues. Germline CDR1 and CDR2: LNHDA and SQIVND (reference sequence). Between the trimmed V and J ends, which lost 7 bases and 6 bases, there was a span of 17 bases. The CDR3 nucleotides read TGTGCCAGTAAAGGCGGGACCTCCGGGGATACGCAGTATTTT. This codes for CASKGGTSGDTQYF.

The chain couples TRBV5-4 to TRBJ1-4; 10 bases line up with TRBD1. CDR1 is SGHNT and CDR2 is YYREEE in the germline V gene (reference sequence). The CDR3 has 14 amino acids. V lost 4 bases to trimming and J lost 8 bases; unmatched junction nucleotides: 5. In nucleotides, the CDR3 is TGTGCCAGCAGCCCACGGACAGGGGGGGAAAAACTGTTTTTT. This encodes CASSPRTGGEKLFF.

The chain is built from TRBV6-5 and TRBJ2-5, with a possible D match to TRBD2 (6 bases). This CDR3 is built from 15 residues. Germline loops: CDR1 MNHEY, CDR2 SVGAGI. Trimming stripped 2 bases from V and 5 bases from J, with 15 bases between. CDR3 bases: TGTGCCAGCAGTTACGCCATCATGGGGGGTGAGACCCAGTACTTC. It yields the protein CASSYAIMGGETQYF.

This sequence joins TRBV7-9 and TRBJ2-7; no clear D gene. The germline CDR1 and CDR2 sequences are SEHNR and FQNEAQ (reference sequence). This CDR3 region has 15 residues. V was clipped by 5 bases and J by 0 bases, with 14 bases between them. The CDR3 DNA follows: TGTGCCAGCAGCCCGGATCCCGACCTCTCCTACGAGCAGTACTTC. As protein: CASSPDPDLSYEQYF.

The V and J genes are TRBV4-1 and TRBJ2-7; 11 bases line up with TRBD2. Germline lookup yields CDR1 MGHRA and CDR2 YSYEKL. The length of the CDR3 is 18 residues. The junction had 7 bases not matched to a gene; V was cut back by 0 bases and J by 0 bases. The CDR3 nucleotides are TGCGCCAGCAGCCAAGAATGGACTAGCGGGCCTTTCTCCTACGAGCAGTACTTC. Its translation is CASSQEWTSGPFSYEQYF.

This chain uses TRBV9 with TRBJ1-3; D may be TRBD1 (6 bases). There are 16 residues in the CDR3. Deletions cut 0 bases from V and 0 bases from J, with 10 bases between. Germline V CDR1 and CDR2: SGDLS, YYNGEE. The CDR3 loop reads CASSVARDNSGNTIYF. In DNA, the CDR3 is TGTGCCAGCAGCGTAGCCAGGGACAACTCTGGAAACACCATATATTTT.